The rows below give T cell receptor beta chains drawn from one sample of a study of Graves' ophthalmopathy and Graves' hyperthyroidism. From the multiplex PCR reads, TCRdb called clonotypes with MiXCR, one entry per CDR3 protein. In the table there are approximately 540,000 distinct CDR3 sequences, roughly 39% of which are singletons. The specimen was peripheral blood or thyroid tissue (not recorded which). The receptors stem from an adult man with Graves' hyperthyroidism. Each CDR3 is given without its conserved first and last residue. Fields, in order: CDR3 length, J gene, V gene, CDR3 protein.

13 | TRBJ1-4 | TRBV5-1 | ASSLASGTNEKLF
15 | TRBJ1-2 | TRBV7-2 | ASSLEVWAGGIDGYT
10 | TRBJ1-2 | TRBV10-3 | AIREPGQYYT
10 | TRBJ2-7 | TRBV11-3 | ASKPPRGEQY
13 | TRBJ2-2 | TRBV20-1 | SARARPQNTGELF
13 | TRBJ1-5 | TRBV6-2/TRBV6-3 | ASSPARDSNQPQH
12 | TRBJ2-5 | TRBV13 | ASSSKDGKETQY
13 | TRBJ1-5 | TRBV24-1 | ATSDGDSKKETQH
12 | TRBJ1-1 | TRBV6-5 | ASSYEGLGTEAF
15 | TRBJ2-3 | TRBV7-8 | ASSVWESSGNTDTQY
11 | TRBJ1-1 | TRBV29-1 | SVGTGSNTEAF
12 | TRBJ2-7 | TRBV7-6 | ASSLGSRDNEQY
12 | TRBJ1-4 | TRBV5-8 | ASSSTGDNEKLF
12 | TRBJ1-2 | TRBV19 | ASSTTGGAYGYT
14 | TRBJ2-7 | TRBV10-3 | AISAIRTGDPYEQY
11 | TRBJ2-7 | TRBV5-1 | ASSWGQSYEQY
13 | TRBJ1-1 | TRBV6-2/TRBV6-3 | ASRPTGTGTTEAF
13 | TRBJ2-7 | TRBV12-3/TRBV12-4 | ASSLGGTGAYEQY
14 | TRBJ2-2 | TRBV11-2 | ASSFRDRGPTGELF
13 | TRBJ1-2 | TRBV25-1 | ASSDSRKNLYGYT
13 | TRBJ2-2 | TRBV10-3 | AISVPEENTGELF
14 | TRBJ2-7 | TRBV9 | ASSVSATSGSYEQY
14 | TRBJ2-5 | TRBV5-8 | ASSPRLAGGLETQY
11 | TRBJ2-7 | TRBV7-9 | ASSLIGGEGQY
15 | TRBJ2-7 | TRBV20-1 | SARRRWGTGGAEEQY
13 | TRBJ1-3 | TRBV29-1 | SHPRDGYSGNTIY
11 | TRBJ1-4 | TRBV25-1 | ASSEQGYEKLF
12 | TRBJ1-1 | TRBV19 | ASRTLAATTEAF
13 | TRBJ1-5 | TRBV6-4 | ASTLPRGPNQPQH
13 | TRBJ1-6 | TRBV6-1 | ASSFSPGQDSPLH
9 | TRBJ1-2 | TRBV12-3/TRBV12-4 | ASGGSYGYT
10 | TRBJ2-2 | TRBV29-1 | SVAGATGELF
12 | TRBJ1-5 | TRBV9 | ASSVSGDNQPQH
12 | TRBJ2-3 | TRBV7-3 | ASSTGLITDTQY
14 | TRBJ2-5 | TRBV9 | ASSPGLVGGGETQY
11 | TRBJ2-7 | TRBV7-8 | ASSSDRANEQY
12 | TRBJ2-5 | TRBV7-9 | ASSLSGVPADQY
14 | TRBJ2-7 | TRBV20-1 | SAKRDEGSLSYEQY
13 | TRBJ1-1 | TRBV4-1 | ASSQEGGGYTEAF
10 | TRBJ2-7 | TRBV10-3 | AIATDSYEQY
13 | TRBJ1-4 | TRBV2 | ASTLGGTGGEKLF
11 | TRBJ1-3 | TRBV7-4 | ASSLEPGNTIY
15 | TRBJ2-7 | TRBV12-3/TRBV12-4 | ASGLVRGWTGPYGQY
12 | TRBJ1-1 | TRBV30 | AWSHGRRDTEAF
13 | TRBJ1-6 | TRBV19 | ASSIFGTGDSPLH
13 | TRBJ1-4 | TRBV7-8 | ASSLMRGQGEKLF
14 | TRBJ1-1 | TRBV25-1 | ASSHETADRNTEAF
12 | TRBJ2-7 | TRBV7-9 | AGNTGGVAYEQY
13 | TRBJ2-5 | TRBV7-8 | ASSLVAGDQETQY
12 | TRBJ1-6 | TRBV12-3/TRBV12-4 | ASSYMGLMSPLH
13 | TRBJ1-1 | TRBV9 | ASSVVRGRITEAF
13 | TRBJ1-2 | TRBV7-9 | ASSLRTAGPAGYT
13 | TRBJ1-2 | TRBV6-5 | ASSFQTGTNYGYT
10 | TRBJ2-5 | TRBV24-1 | ALPGLAGGAF